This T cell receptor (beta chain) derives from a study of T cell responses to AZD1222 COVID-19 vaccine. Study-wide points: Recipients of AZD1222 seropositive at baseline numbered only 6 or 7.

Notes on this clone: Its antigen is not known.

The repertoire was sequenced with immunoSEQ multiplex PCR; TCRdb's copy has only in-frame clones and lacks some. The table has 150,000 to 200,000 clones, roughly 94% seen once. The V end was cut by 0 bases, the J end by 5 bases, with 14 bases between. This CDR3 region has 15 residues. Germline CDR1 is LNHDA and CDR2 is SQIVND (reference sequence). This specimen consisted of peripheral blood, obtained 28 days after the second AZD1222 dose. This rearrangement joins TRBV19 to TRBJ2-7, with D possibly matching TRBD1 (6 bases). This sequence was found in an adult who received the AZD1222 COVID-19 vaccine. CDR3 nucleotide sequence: TGTGCCAGTAGTATAGACCCCAGGGGTTACCACGAGCAGTACTTC. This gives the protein CASSIDPRGYHEQYF.